The present entry profiles one T cell receptor beta chain with its context. Its antigen remains unknown. This specimen belongs to a study of T cell responses to AZD1222 COVID-19 vaccine. Study-wide results and limits: Unmutated variant regions are reportedly the target of nearly half of TCRs that are spike-specific. Donors were largely white British and mainly female; clonal diversity was possibly underestimated. Vaccine-associated CD4 TCRs ranged over spike, dominating at 160-218 and 743-854.

Sequencing was performed with immunoSEQ multiplex PCR; in TCRdb, only in-frame clones are kept and a portion is missing. Of 150,000 to 200,000 clones in the sample, about 92% were seen once. The V gene's germline CDR1 is GTSNPN and CDR2 SVGIG (reference sequence). This CDR3 is built from 12 residues. Trimming cost V 1 base and J 9 bases, with 10 bases left between them. The material sequenced was peripheral blood, taken 28 days after the second AZD1222 dose. The chain has TRBV30 and TRBJ2-1; D gene unclear. The TCR originated in an adult who received the AZD1222 COVID-19 vaccine. The CDR3 DNA reads TGTGCCTGGAGTGCCCTACGGGTTGAGCAGTTCTTC. Protein: CAWSALRVEQFF.